A single sample is the source of the 22 T cell receptor beta chains below, sequenced in a study of T cell repertoires in cytomegalovirus infection (dated by TCRdb to between 2018 and 2021). This specimen's treatment or condition label, interpreted: in vitro stimulation with specific CMV peptide epitopes to enrich CMV-specific T cells. The sequencer was an Illumina HiSeq 1500. TCRdb cleaned the public reads at Q25 with fastp, built clones with MiXCR and kept in-frame beta chains. Entries are consolidated by CDR3 protein sequence, retaining the most common genes and DNA. The sample includes approximately 910,000 distinct CDR3 sequences, with roughly a third observed a single time. Around 15% of the sample is in the top ten clones. These receptors' antigens are unknown. Sequenced material: cultured CD8+ T cells from PBMCs, taken from culture after CMV antigen stimulation. These receptors were taken from a human donor in good health (CMV status not recorded). Some clones in this sample may be carry-over from other donors' samples.

With regard to this clonotype: A clone one base away is much larger, so this may be a read error. The chain has TRBV7-9 and TRBJ2-7; the D is unclear. Germline loops: CDR1 SEHNR, CDR2 FQNEAQ (reference sequence). Trimming cost V 0 bases and J 2 bases, with 8 bases left between them. This CDR3 region has 14 residues. CDR3 region: CASSLADEAYEQYV. CDR3 nucleotide sequence: TGTGCCAGCAGCTTAGCGGACGAAGCCTACGAGCAGTACGTC.

This clonotype was counted between two and nine times. V and J are TRBV27 and TRBJ1-2, with D perhaps TRBD1 (5 bases). The CDR3 runs to 15 residues. V was shortened by 3 bases and J by 0 bases, with 11 bases between the two germline ends. Germline-derived CDR1 and CDR2 are MNHEY and SMNVEV (reference sequence). CDR3 in amino acids: CASSFVRGANYGYTF. CDR3 nucleotide sequence: TGTGCCAGCAGTTTTGTTAGGGGAGCTAACTATGGCTACACCTTC.

This clonotype was seen only once. V gene TRBV27 combines with J gene TRBJ1-2; tentative D call: TRBD1 (5 bases). Per the germline V gene, CDR1 is MNHEY and CDR2 is SMNVEV (reference sequence). V was clipped by 6 bases and J by 4 bases, with 15 bases between them. There are 14 residues in the CDR3. The chain's CDR3 is CASRPGGVIYGYTF. The DNA for the CDR3 is TGTGCCAGCAGGCCTGGAGGGGTGATCTATGGCTACACCTTC.

The chain recombines TRBV19 with TRBJ2-7, with no clear D. CDR3 length: 13 amino acids. Trimming took off 5 bases at V and 3 bases at J, with 11 bases between the two ends. Per germline, CDR1 LNHDA and CDR2 SQIVND (reference sequence). In DNA form, the CDR3 reads TGTGCCAGTAGTTCCACCATCGTCTACGAGCAGTACTTC. Residues: CASSSTIVYEQYF.

The rearrangement joins TRBV27 to TRBJ1-1; no clear D. This CDR3 is 14 amino acids long. Germline V gene sequence: CDR1 MNHEY, CDR2 SMNVEV (reference sequence). With 2 bases removed from V and 1 base from J, the gap between germline ends came to 8 bases. The CDR3 sequence is CASSLIASNTEAFF. CDR3 DNA: TGTGCCAGCAGTTTAATTGCTTCGAACACTGAAGCTTTCTTT.

As concerns this clonotype: This may arise from a read error, as a much more abundant clone is one base away. The V gene is TRBV7-2, the J gene TRBJ2-3; TRBD2 might be the D (7 bases). The length of the CDR3 is 15 residues. Germline lookup yields CDR1 SGHTA and CDR2 FQGNSA. CDR3 nucleotides: TGTCCCAGCAGCTCGACAGGTGGGGGGGCAGATACGCAGTATTTT. Translated: CPSSSTGGGADTQYF.

This clonotype was found a few times. V and J are TRBV10-3 and TRBJ1-1, with 7 bases that match TRBD1. This CDR3 region has 15 residues. V was pared by 3 bases and J by 5 bases, with 9 bases of the junction left unmatched. The germline gives CDR1 ENHRY, CDR2 SYGVKD. The CDR3 nucleotides read TGTGCCATCAGTGATCGGTCAGGGGGAGGGACTGAAGCTTTCTTT. It translates to CAISDRSGGGTEAFF.

The chain has TRBV7-6 and TRBJ2-7; TRBD1 matches at 9 bases. Germline V CDR1 and CDR2: SGHVS, FNYEAQ. This CDR3 has 13 residues. The chain's CDR3 is CASSVGQGFLVTV. DNA for the CDR3: TGTGCCAGCAGCGTCGGACAGGGGTTCTTGGTAACGGTC.

This clonotype was seen many times. This rearrangement joins TRBV12-3 or TRBV12-4 to TRBJ2-5; D is unclear. CDR3 length: 15 amino acids. The V gene lost 5 bases and the J gene lost 1 base, with 14 bases spanning the gap. The CDR3: CASSAVSWGQETQYF. In DNA, the CDR3 is TGTGCCAGCAGTGCCGTGTCGTGGGGCCAAGAGACCCAGTACTTC.

Ten or more counts support this clonotype. The CDR3 bases are TGTGCCAGCAGTGAAAGGGCTCACGGAGTTGACGGCTACACCTTC. Translated: CASSERAHGVDGYTF. This chain connects TRBV6-1 to TRBJ1-2; D is unclear. Germline CDR1 reads MNHNS; CDR2 reads SASEGT. The germline V and J ends were trimmed by 2 bases and 8 bases, with 18 bases remaining between them. The CDR3 extends over 15 amino acids.

This clonotype was counted a few times. The genes are TRBV10-3 and TRBJ1-2, with D possibly being TRBD1 (5 bases). This CDR3 has 13 residues. Germline loops: CDR1 ENHRY, CDR2 SYGVKD. V lost 7 bases to trimming and J lost 2 bases, with 11 bases between them. This CDR3 is CAITPEGNYGYTF. Written as DNA, the CDR3 is TGTGCCATCACCCCCGAGGGGAACTATGGCTACACCTTC.

V usage is TRBV7-9 and J usage is TRBJ2-2, with D perhaps matching TRBD2 (5 bases). The V end lost 4 bases, the J end lost 7 bases, and 19 bases lay between the germline ends. Per the germline V gene, CDR1 is SEHNR and CDR2 is FQNEAQ (reference sequence). The CDR3 consists of 16 residues. In DNA, the CDR3 is TGTGCCAGCAGCTCCAGACTATCGGGCGTACACGGGGAGCTGTTTTTT. This gives the protein CASSSRLSGVHGELFF.

The CDR3 protein is CATSTSGYNGYTF. CDR3 bases: TGTGCCACCAGTACTTCAGGGTATAATGGCTACACCTTC. V and J are TRBV15 and TRBJ1-2, with D maybe TRBD1 (5 bases). CDR1 and CDR2 (germline): LNHNV, YYDKDF (reference sequence). This CDR3 is 13 amino acids long. V gave up 6 bases and J gave up 6 bases, with 14 bases separating them.

This clonotype was counted a few times. V gene TRBV6-2 or TRBV6-3 combines with J gene TRBJ1-5; 7 nucleotides align to TRBD1. There are 16 residues in the CDR3. V lost 6 bases to trimming and J lost 0 bases; unmatched junction nucleotides: 8. CDR1 and CDR2 from the germline V gene are MNHEY and SVGEGT. The CDR3 spells CASSPIWDSSNQPQHF. The CDR3 DNA sequence: TGTGCCAGCAGCCCGATTTGGGACAGTAGCAATCAGCCCCAGCATTTT.

The chain joins TRBV19 to TRBJ2-7, with 8 positions matching TRBD1. Germline V gene sequence: CDR1 LNHDA, CDR2 SQIVND (reference sequence). J gave up 5 bases and V 5 bases, and 8 bases lay outside the gene matches. The CDR3 loop spans 14 amino acids. The CDR3 spells CASSLSGGYNEQYF. The CDR3 coding sequence is TGTGCCAGTAGTCTCTCAGGGGGCTACAACGAGCAGTACTTC.

This rearrangement joins TRBV7-6 to TRBJ2-5; D possibly corresponds to TRBD2 (6 bases). CDR3 size: 15 residues. CDR1 and CDR2 (germline): SGHVS, FNYEAQ. V gave up 2 bases and J gave up 3 bases, with 13 bases separating them. CDR3 nucleotide sequence: TGTGCCAGCAGCTTACCGCCGCGGGGCGAAGAGACCCAGTACTTC. It yields the protein CASSLPPRGEETQYF.

J is TRBJ2-1 and V is TRBV6-4, with a weak D call TRBD2 (6 bases). The CDR3 length is 16 residues. In germline, CDR1 is MRHNA, CDR2 SNTAGT. Trimming shortened V by 5 bases and J by 1 base, and 15 bases separated the two germline ends. The CDR3: CASSLLPGDSYNEQFF. CDR3 DNA sequence: TGTGCCAGCAGTCTCCTCCCGGGGGATTCCTACAATGAGCAGTTCTTC.

In this sample, this clonotype turned up a few times. The rearrangement joins TRBV10-2 to TRBJ2-7; D gene unclear. Germline V gives CDR1 WSHSY, CDR2 SAAADI. V dropped 7 bases and J dropped 3 bases, with 13 bases sitting between them. This CDR3 contains 13 residues. CDR3 sequence reads: CASMGPPLYEQYF. Here the CDR3 DNA reads TGCGCCAGCATGGGCCCACCGCTCTACGAGCAGTACTTC.

This chain uses TRBV7-9 with TRBJ2-7, with TRBD1 identical over 7 bases. This CDR3 spans 14 amino acids. The V gene's germline CDR1 is SEHNR and CDR2 FQNEAQ (reference sequence). V gave up 1 base and J gave up 4 bases; unmatched junction bases: 4. CDR3 sequence (DNA): TGTGCCAGCAGCTTAGAGACAGGGACATACGAGCAGTACTTC. Amino acids: CASSLETGTYEQYF. Together with reference TRBV7-9 and TRBJ2-7, the CDR3 gives the full variable domain: DTGVSQNPRHKITKRGQNVTFRCDPISEHNRLYWYRQTLGQGPEFLTYFQNEAQLEKSRLLSDRFSAERPKGSFSTLEIQRTEQGDSAMYLCASSLETGTYEQYFGPGTRLTVT.

This clonotype occurred a few times. The chain uses TRBV12-3 or TRBV12-4 and TRBJ2-7, with TRBD1 matching over 9 bases. The CDR3 is made up of 14 amino acids. The J segment lost 3 bases and the V segment lost 1 base, leaving 1 base of the junction unmatched. The CDR3, as DNA: TGTGCCAGCAGTTTAGAGGGACAGGGCTACGAGCAGTACTTC. This translates into CASSLEGQGYEQYF.

Only one count was recorded for this clonotype. One base away lies a much larger clone, so this may be a sequencing read error. The rearrangement joins TRBV27 to TRBJ1-2, with D perhaps TRBD1 (5 bases). The germline V gene encodes CDR1 MNHEY and CDR2 SMNVEV (reference sequence). This CDR3 comprises 15 residues. CDR3 DNA: TGTGCCAGCAGTGGGGCGGCAGGACCGTACTATGGCTACATCTTC. It specifies CASSGAAGPYYGYIF.

The rearrangement links TRBV7-9 to TRBJ2-5, with 7 bases matching TRBD1. Germline-derived CDR1 and CDR2 are SEHNR and FQNEAQ (reference sequence). The junction had 8 bases not matched to a gene; V was cut back by 7 bases and J by 3 bases. The CDR3 is 14 residues long. The CDR3 here is CASTRDRVEETQYF. The CDR3 region has the DNA TGTGCCAGCACCAGAGACAGGGTCGAAGAGACCCAGTACTTC.